This T cell receptor (beta chain) was recovered during a study of T cell responses to AZD1222 COVID-19 vaccine. Germline loops: CDR1 MDHEN, CDR2 SYDVKM. V shed 6 bases and J shed 2 bases, with 10 bases lying between them. CDR3 length equals 14 residues. Generated by immunoSEQ multiplex PCR, the TCRdb table keeps only in-frame clones and is missing some. Of some 130,000 clones in the sample, approximately 85% were seen once. The TCR comes from an adult in good health. The sample in question was peripheral blood, obtained on day 0 of MenACWY control vaccination. V and J are TRBV28 and TRBJ2-2; TRBD2 is a possible D gene (6 bases). CDR3 residues: CASRVAVNTGELFF. For the CDR3, the DNA is TGTGCCAGCAGGGTAGCGGTAAACACCGGGGAGCTGTTTTTT. Variable domain in full (rest from reference TRBV28 and TRBJ2-2): DVKVTQSSRYLVKRTGEKVFLECVQDMDHENMFWYRQDPGLGLRLIYFSYDVKMKEKGDIPEGYSVSREKKERFSLILESASTNQTSMYLCASRVAVNTGELFFGEGSRLTVL.